A single sample gave rise to the 25 T cell receptor beta chains below, sequenced in a study of T cell repertoires in cytomegalovirus infection. In TCRdb, the reads were re-called with MiXCR into one record per CDR3 protein. The sample shows about 190,000 distinct CDR3 sequences, roughly 27% of them seen only once. Sequencing was done on a sample of PBMCs. These receptors all stem from a human donor in good health (CMV status not recorded). Some clones in this sample may be carry-over from other donors' samples.

This clonotype came up a few times. The CDR3 bases are TGTGCCAGCAGTCAAGGGGAAGCCTGGACGTCAGATACGCAGTATTTT. This sequence encodes CASSQGEAWTSDTQYF. The gene calls are TRBV12-3 or TRBV12-4 and TRBJ2-3, with a weak D call TRBD1 (5 bases). The ends were cut back, 5 bases at V and 4 bases at J, with 19 bases in the middle. CDR3 length equals 16 residues.

This clonotype has at least ten counts. V usage is TRBV7-6 and J usage is TRBJ2-3; 8 bases agree with TRBD2. V dropped 1 base and J dropped 0; count of bases not matched to a gene: 3. The germline V gene has CDR1 SGHVS and CDR2 FNYEAQ. The CDR3 has 16 residues. CDR3 in DNA: TGTGCCAGCAGCTTAGGAGCGGGAGCTAGCACAGATACGCAGTATTTT. This gives the protein CASSLGAGASTDTQYF.

The chain couples TRBV25-1 to TRBJ1-3; no clear D. Germline V CDR1 and CDR2: MGHDK, SYGVNS. The CDR3 consists of 16 residues. Trimming removed 5 bases from V and 0 bases from J, with 14 bases in between. The CDR3 coding sequence is TGTGCCAGCAGTCCTCCCGCGGGGTTCTCTGGAAACACCATATATTTT. It encodes CASSPPAGFSGNTIYF.

The V gene is TRBV20-1, the J gene TRBJ2-7; a weak D match, TRBD1 (7 bases). Between the trimmed V and J ends, which lost 5 bases and 0 bases, there was a span of 14 bases. The CDR3 runs 14 residues. The V gene's germline CDR1 is DFQATT and CDR2 SNEGSKA (reference sequence). CDR3 protein: CSAGGGTVSYEQYF. In nucleotides, the CDR3 is TGCAGTGCTGGGGGCGGGACAGTCTCCTACGAGCAGTACTTC.

About this clonotype: One junction end disagrees with the germline gene, perhaps due to a read error. V and J are TRBV12-3 or TRBV12-4 and TRBJ2-5, with 13 positions matching TRBD2. The CDR3 has 14 amino acids. CDR3 coding DNA: TGTGCCAGCAGACGGACTAGCGGGGGAGAGACCCGGTACTTC. Translated, it gives CASRRTSGGETRYF.

The J gene is TRBJ1-6, the V gene TRBV7-2; D ambiguous. Germline CDR1 is SGHTA and CDR2 is FQGNSA. CDR3 size: 16 residues. Trimming took off 0 bases at V and 7 bases at J, with 13 bases between the two ends. CDR3 loop: CASSLAAGAGNSPLHF. The CDR3 nucleotides read TGTGCCAGCAGCTTAGCGGCAGGTGCGGGGAATTCACCCCTCCACTTT.

There are a few counts of this clonotype. This chain connects TRBV7-9 to TRBJ1-1, with a weak D call TRBD1 (5 bases). From germline, CDR1 is SEHNR and CDR2 FQNEAQ (reference sequence). V lost 3 bases and J 1 base, leaving 12 bases between the germline ends. The CDR3 loop spans 15 amino acids. The CDR3 sequence: CASSFGGDWNTEAFF. For the CDR3, the DNA is TGTGCCAGCAGCTTCGGGGGGGACTGGAACACTGAAGCTTTCTTT.

This chain links TRBV4-1 with TRBJ1-5; D remains ambiguous. The germline V gene has CDR1 MGHRA and CDR2 YSYEKL. Trimming pared 1 base from V and 3 bases from J, leaving 10 bases between. The CDR3 spans 15 residues. CDR3 in DNA: TGCGCCAGCAGCCAAGGGCAGCTACTCAATCAGCCCCAGCATTTT. The encoded protein is CASSQGQLLNQPQHF.

The chain is built from TRBV10-3 and TRBJ2-7; the D gene is possibly TRBD1 (6 bases). V lost 10 bases and J 4 bases, leaving 17 bases between the germline ends. Looked up from germline, CDR1 is ENHRY and CDR2 is SYGVKD. This CDR3 region has 13 residues. The CDR3 sequence is CATQQGSEYEQYF. CDR3 coding DNA: TGTGCCACCCAACAGGGCAGTGAGTACGAGCAGTACTTC.

This clonotype was seen a handful of times. The chain joins TRBV2 to TRBJ2-7, with D uncertain. CDR1 SNHLY and CDR2 FYNNEI come from the germline V gene. Trimming shortened V by 6 bases and J by 1 base, and 10 bases separated the two germline ends. The CDR3 length is 13 residues. CDR3 region: CASRPDNSYEQYF. As DNA, the CDR3 is TGTGCCAGCAGACCCGACAATTCCTACGAGCAGTACTTC.

The V and J genes are TRBV10-3 and TRBJ2-5; D not certain. V dropped 3 bases and J dropped 3 bases, with 8 bases sitting between them. The CDR3 runs 13 residues. Germline V gene sequence: CDR1 ENHRY, CDR2 SYGVKD. The CDR3 reads CAISEGLKETQYF. CDR3 in DNA: TGTGCCATCAGTGAAGGTCTCAAAGAGACCCAGTACTTC.

The rearrangement links TRBV30 to TRBJ2-6; tentatively, D is TRBD1 (5 bases). The CDR3 extends over 13 amino acids. The V end lost 5 bases, the J end lost 0 bases, and 5 bases lay between the germline ends. Germline V CDR1 and CDR2: GTSNPN, SVGIG (reference sequence). The CDR3, as DNA: TGTGCCTGGGACAGCTCTGGGGCCAACGTCCTGACTTTC. Amino acid sequence: CAWDSSGANVLTF.

The J gene is TRBJ1-1, the V gene TRBV7-3; D gene uncertain. The CDR3 totals 14 residues. Trimming pared 5 bases from V and 1 base from J, leaving 11 bases between. The germline V gene has CDR1 SGHTA and CDR2 FQGTGA. CDR3 amino acids: CASSPGPANTEAFF. DNA of the CDR3: TGTGCCAGCAGCCCTGGGCCGGCGAACACTGAAGCTTTCTTT.

This clonotype has just a few counts. The rearrangement uses TRBV29-1 and TRBJ2-5; tentative D call: TRBD2 (5 bases). Germline-derived CDR1 and CDR2 are SQVTM and ANQGSEA. V was cut by 2 bases and J by 4 bases, with 20 bases left in between. The CDR3 runs 16 residues. CDR3 DNA: TGCAGCGTTGAATCCGGGTATAGGCAAAGCGGAGAGACCCAGTACTTC. It translates to CSVESGYRQSGETQYF.

This clonotype was seen many times. The gene calls are TRBV7-2 and TRBJ2-3, with no clear D. The V end was cut by 4 bases, the J end by 2 bases, with 19 bases between. Germline V gives CDR1 SGHTA, CDR2 FQGNSA. This CDR3 has 17 residues. This chain's CDR3 is CASSSPRLGPYTDTQYF. The CDR3 DNA reads TGTGCCAGCAGCTCCCCCCGTTTAGGACCCTACACAGATACGCAGTATTTT.

This clonotype was detected ten times or more. The chain carries TRBV7-2 and TRBJ2-3; D gene uncertain. Deletions cut 4 bases from V and 4 bases from J, with 15 bases between. Germline values: CDR1 SGHTA, CDR2 FQGNSA. The length of the CDR3 is 15 residues. The CDR3 bases are TGTGCCAGCAGCTCCCAAGGCCTCGCACCAGATACGCAGTATTTT. Translated: CASSSQGLAPDTQYF.

V and J are TRBV4-2 and TRBJ1-6; unclear D gene. The CDR3 spans 16 residues. The germline V gene encodes CDR1 LGHNA and CDR2 YNFKEQ. The germline V and J ends were trimmed by 0 bases and 4 bases, with 10 bases remaining between them. Written as DNA, the CDR3 is TGTGCCAGCAGCCAAGATAGGGCAGGATATAATTCACCCCTCCACTTT. Protein sequence: CASSQDRAGYNSPLHF.

This clonotype was seen repeatedly, ten times or more. At one boundary the junction diverges from the germline segment, which might be a read error. This chain joins TRBV5-1 and TRBJ2-7; D is undetermined. The germline gives CDR1 SGHRS, CDR2 YFSETQ. The CDR3 sequence is 12 residues long. CDR3 loop: CASSQDSYEQYF. DNA of the CDR3: TGTGCCAGCAGCCAGGATTCTTACGAGCAGTACTTC. Variable domain in full (rest from reference TRBV5-1 and TRBJ2-7): KAGVTQTPRYLIKTRGQQVTLSCSPISGHRSVSWYQQTPGQGLQFLFEYFSETQRNKGNFPGRFSGRQFSNSRSEMNVSTLELGDSALYLCASSQDSYEQYFGPGTRLTVT.

This clonotype was counted at least ten times. V and J are TRBV12-3 or TRBV12-4 and TRBJ1-4; D is uncertain. Trimming removed 2 bases from V and 4 bases from J, with 5 bases in between. This CDR3 has 13 amino acids. The CDR3 sequence is CASSLQVNEKLFF. CDR3 bases: TGTGCCAGCAGTTTACAGGTTAATGAAAAACTGTTTTTT.

Remarks on this clonotype: This may come from a read error, since a much larger clone is one base off. V is TRBV7-2 and J is TRBJ1-1; possible D gene TRBD1, 6 bases. The CDR3 is 14 amino acids. From germline, CDR1 is SGHTA and CDR2 FQGNSA. Trimming took off 1 base at V and 7 bases at J, with 13 bases between the two ends. CDR3 sequence (DNA): TGTGCCAGCAGCTTAGTGAGCAGGGACATTGAAGCTTTCTTT. Translated: CASSLVSRDIEAFF.

Many counts were recorded for this clonotype. This chain links TRBV7-2 with TRBJ1-5, with D possibly TRBD1 on 5 matching bases. This CDR3 is built from 14 residues. Germline loops: CDR1 SGHTA, CDR2 FQGNSA. Between the trimmed V and J ends, which lost 2 bases and 6 bases, there was a span of 11 bases. The CDR3 loop is CASSLLGRGQPQHF. CDR3 coding DNA: TGTGCCAGCAGCTTATTGGGGCGCGGTCAGCCCCAGCATTTT.

Ten or more counts support this clonotype. The chain couples TRBV7-2 to TRBJ1-1; possible D gene TRBD1, 5 bases. V was cut by 2 bases and J by 0 bases, with 10 bases left in between. Germline loops: CDR1 SGHTA, CDR2 FQGNSA. This CDR3 is 15 amino acids long. Here the CDR3 DNA reads TGTGCCAGCAGCTTATGGGGGGGGATGAACACTGAAGCTTTCTTT. Protein sequence: CASSLWGGMNTEAFF.

The chain has TRBV7-2 and TRBJ1-2, with D possibly matching TRBD1 (6 bases). Germline-derived CDR1 and CDR2 are SGHTA and FQGNSA. The V and J ends lost 5 bases and 6 bases respectively, with 19 bases between them. This CDR3 spans 15 amino acids. Written as DNA, the CDR3 is TGTGCCAGCAGCCTCGGGACAATCGGGGGAAATGGCTACACCTTC. Amino acid sequence: CASSLGTIGGNGYTF.

This rearrangement joins TRBV6-2 or TRBV6-3 to TRBJ2-2; 11 bases are a match to TRBD1. The CDR3 is 15 amino acids. Trimming removed 6 bases from V and 1 base from J; junction bases left unmatched: 1. The V gene's germline CDR1 is MNHEY and CDR2 SVGEGT. Written as DNA, the CDR3 is TGTGCCAGCAGGGGGACAGGGGGGAACACCGGGGAGCTGTTTTTT. This translates into CASRGTGGNTGELFF.

V gene TRBV7-9 combines with J gene TRBJ2-1, with TRBD2 as a possible D gene (6 bases). The ends were cut back, 1 base at V and 0 bases at J, with 16 bases in the middle. The length of the CDR3 is 18 residues. From germline, CDR1 is SEHNR and CDR2 FQNEAQ (reference sequence). Here the CDR3 reads CASSLESGTSRSYNEQFF. CDR3 nucleotides: TGTGCCAGCAGCTTAGAATCCGGGACTTCTCGCTCCTACAATGAGCAGTTCTTC.